These 12 T cell receptor beta chains share one sample of origin, sequenced in a study of shared clonotypes between healthy human individuals. The protocol was immunoSEQ multiplex PCR, while the TCRdb copy is restricted to in-frame clones and leaves out a portion. Altogether a few million clones are present, about 92% being singletons, with the ten largest covering about 0.13%. Sequences were obtained from naive CD4+ T cells sorted from blood. Subset here: CD45RA+ positively selected. The receptors come from a man younger than 30 in good health.

The J gene is TRBJ1-5, the V gene TRBV19; a weak D match, TRBD1 (5 bases). Between the trimmed V and J ends, which lost 7 bases and 1 base, there was a span of 11 bases. Germline CDR1 and CDR2: LNHDA and SQIVND (reference sequence). The CDR3 sequence is 14 residues long. The CDR3 DNA reads as TGTGCCAGTACCCCCCCAGGGAGCAATCAGCCCCAGCATTTT. Translation gives CASTPPGSNQPQHF.

The gene calls are TRBV6-6 and TRBJ2-7; possibly TRBD2 for D (7 bases). V was shortened by 2 bases and J by 6 bases, with 17 bases between the two germline ends. The CDR3 is 15 amino acids. Germline loops: CDR1 MNHNY, CDR2 SVGAGI (reference sequence). CDR3 region: CASSYVGGRGCEQYF. CDR3 sequence (DNA): TGTGCCAGCAGTTACGTCGGGGGGCGAGGGTGCGAGCAGTACTTC.

V usage is TRBV10-1 and J usage is TRBJ1-4; D is uncertain. This CDR3 has 14 residues. Germline CDR1 reads WNHNN; CDR2 reads SYGVQD (reference sequence). With 3 bases removed from V and 8 bases from J, the gap between germline ends came to 13 bases. The CDR3 loop is CASSESSGHEKLFF. The CDR3 nucleotides are TGCGCCAGCAGTGAATCCTCGGGCCACGAAAAACTGTTTTTT.

The chain carries TRBV6-6 and TRBJ1-1; maybe TRBD1 (6 bases). CDR1 and CDR2 from the germline V gene are MNHNY and SVGAGI (reference sequence). CDR3 length equals 12 residues. V lost 0 bases, J lost 9 bases, and 8 bases lay in between. In nucleotides, the CDR3 is TGTGCCAGCAGTTACTCCACAGGGAAAGCTTTCTTT. This encodes CASSYSTGKAFF.

This chain uses TRBV10-3 with TRBJ1-6; 10 bases are a match to TRBD1. CDR3 length: 14 amino acids. Germline V gene lookup returns CDR1 ENHRY and CDR2 SYGVKD. After removal of 6 bases from V and 10 bases from J, the junction contained 6 bases not matched to a gene. CDR3 region: CAISRDRGESPLHF. The CDR3 DNA is TGTGCCATCAGCCGGGACAGGGGCGAATCACCCCTCCACTTT.

J is TRBJ2-7 and V is TRBV5-1, with D possibly TRBD2 on 6 matching bases. V was pared by 0 bases and J by 0 bases, with 13 bases between. The CDR3 totals 16 residues. Germline loops: CDR1 SGHRS, CDR2 YFSETQ. The CDR3 spells CASSLVGTFSSYEQYF. CDR3 DNA: TGCGCCAGCAGCTTGGTGGGGACTTTCAGCTCCTACGAGCAGTACTTC.

This chain links TRBV11-2 with TRBJ2-3; 11 nucleotides align to TRBD1. Germline trimming cut 2 bases from V and 6 bases from J; bases unmatched to any gene: 4. CDR3 length: 15 residues. Germline V gene data show CDR1 as SGHAT and CDR2 as FQNNGV. CDR3 coding DNA: TGTGCCAGCAGCTTAAGGGACAGGGGGGCGGATACGCAGTATTTT. Its protein product is CASSLRDRGADTQYF.

The chain couples TRBV10-3 to TRBJ2-7; D gene uncertain. CDR1 ENHRY and CDR2 SYGVKD come from the germline V gene. The CDR3 runs to 13 residues. The germline V and J ends were trimmed by 4 bases and 6 bases, with 13 bases remaining between them. The CDR3 bases are TGTGCCATCAGTGCAACGACGACGGGCGAGCAGTACTTC. Residues: CAISATTTGEQYF.

The chain has TRBV30 and TRBJ2-7; 7 bases agree with TRBD2. Germline V lookup: CDR1 GTSNPN, CDR2 SVGIG (reference sequence). The V segment lost 4 bases and the J segment 4 bases; nucleotides outside the gene matches: 19. The CDR3 extends over 17 amino acids. CDR3 residues: CAWTAPNGGNRAYEQYF. CDR3 in DNA: TGTGCCTGGACCGCACCAAACGGGGGGAATAGGGCGTACGAGCAGTACTTC.

This clone has only one observation. The chain carries TRBV2 and TRBJ1-2; the D gene is possibly TRBD1 (6 bases). The CDR3 extends over 17 amino acids. Trimming removed 5 bases at V and 4 bases at J, with 23 bases between. CDR1 is SNHLY, CDR2 FYNNEI, per germline. The CDR3 nucleotides read TGTGCCAGCAGTCCCGTTGGGGGGGCTTTAGGGGGCTATGGCTACACCTTC. It yields the protein CASSPVGGALGGYGYTF.

This rearrangement joins TRBV30 to TRBJ2-2; 8 nucleotides align to TRBD1. This CDR3 has 15 amino acids. V lost 7 bases to trimming and J lost 7 bases; unmatched junction nucleotides: 14. The germline CDR1 and CDR2 sequences are GTSNPN and SVGIG (reference sequence). The CDR3 region has the DNA TGTGCCTCGACCCCGGGACAGGCTCAGAGCGGGGAGCTGTTTTTT. Translating it yields CASTPGQAQSGELFF.

V gene TRBV11-2 combines with J gene TRBJ1-5, with D maybe TRBD1 (6 bases). The CDR3 is made up of 15 amino acids. The germline V gene encodes CDR1 SGHAT and CDR2 FQNNGV. V shed 5 bases and J shed 3 bases, with 14 bases lying between them. The CDR3 DNA follows: TGTGCCAGCAGCCCCCTGACAGGTTTCAATCAGCCCCAGCATTTT. This codes for CASSPLTGFNQPQHF.